This entry features one T cell receptor (beta chain) sequence. The antigen is undetermined. CDR3 length equals 16 residues. V shed 4 bases and J 6 bases; nucleotides not matched to a gene: 10. The germline CDR1 and CDR2 sequences are SGHVS and FQNEAQ. This entry comes from a study of lymphopenia after photon versus proton radiotherapy. Only in-frame clones appear in the TCRdb table, and some are missing; sequencing was by immunoSEQ multiplex PCR. The sample holds around 62,000 clones, 70% to 85% seen once. Study findings and constraints: Photon-treated patients lost naive T cells and TCR diversity; proton-treated stayed stable.

This sequence joins TRBV7-8 and TRBJ2-3, with 10 bases lining up with TRBD2. The sequence was obtained from a man between 60 and 70 years old with pancreatic cancer. Sequencing was performed on peripheral blood, taken from a patient treated with proton-based radiotherapy. The CDR3 loop reads CASSSRWTSGPDTQYF. The CDR3 coding sequence is TGTGCCAGCAGCTCCCGGTGGACTAGCGGACCGGATACGCAGTATTTT.